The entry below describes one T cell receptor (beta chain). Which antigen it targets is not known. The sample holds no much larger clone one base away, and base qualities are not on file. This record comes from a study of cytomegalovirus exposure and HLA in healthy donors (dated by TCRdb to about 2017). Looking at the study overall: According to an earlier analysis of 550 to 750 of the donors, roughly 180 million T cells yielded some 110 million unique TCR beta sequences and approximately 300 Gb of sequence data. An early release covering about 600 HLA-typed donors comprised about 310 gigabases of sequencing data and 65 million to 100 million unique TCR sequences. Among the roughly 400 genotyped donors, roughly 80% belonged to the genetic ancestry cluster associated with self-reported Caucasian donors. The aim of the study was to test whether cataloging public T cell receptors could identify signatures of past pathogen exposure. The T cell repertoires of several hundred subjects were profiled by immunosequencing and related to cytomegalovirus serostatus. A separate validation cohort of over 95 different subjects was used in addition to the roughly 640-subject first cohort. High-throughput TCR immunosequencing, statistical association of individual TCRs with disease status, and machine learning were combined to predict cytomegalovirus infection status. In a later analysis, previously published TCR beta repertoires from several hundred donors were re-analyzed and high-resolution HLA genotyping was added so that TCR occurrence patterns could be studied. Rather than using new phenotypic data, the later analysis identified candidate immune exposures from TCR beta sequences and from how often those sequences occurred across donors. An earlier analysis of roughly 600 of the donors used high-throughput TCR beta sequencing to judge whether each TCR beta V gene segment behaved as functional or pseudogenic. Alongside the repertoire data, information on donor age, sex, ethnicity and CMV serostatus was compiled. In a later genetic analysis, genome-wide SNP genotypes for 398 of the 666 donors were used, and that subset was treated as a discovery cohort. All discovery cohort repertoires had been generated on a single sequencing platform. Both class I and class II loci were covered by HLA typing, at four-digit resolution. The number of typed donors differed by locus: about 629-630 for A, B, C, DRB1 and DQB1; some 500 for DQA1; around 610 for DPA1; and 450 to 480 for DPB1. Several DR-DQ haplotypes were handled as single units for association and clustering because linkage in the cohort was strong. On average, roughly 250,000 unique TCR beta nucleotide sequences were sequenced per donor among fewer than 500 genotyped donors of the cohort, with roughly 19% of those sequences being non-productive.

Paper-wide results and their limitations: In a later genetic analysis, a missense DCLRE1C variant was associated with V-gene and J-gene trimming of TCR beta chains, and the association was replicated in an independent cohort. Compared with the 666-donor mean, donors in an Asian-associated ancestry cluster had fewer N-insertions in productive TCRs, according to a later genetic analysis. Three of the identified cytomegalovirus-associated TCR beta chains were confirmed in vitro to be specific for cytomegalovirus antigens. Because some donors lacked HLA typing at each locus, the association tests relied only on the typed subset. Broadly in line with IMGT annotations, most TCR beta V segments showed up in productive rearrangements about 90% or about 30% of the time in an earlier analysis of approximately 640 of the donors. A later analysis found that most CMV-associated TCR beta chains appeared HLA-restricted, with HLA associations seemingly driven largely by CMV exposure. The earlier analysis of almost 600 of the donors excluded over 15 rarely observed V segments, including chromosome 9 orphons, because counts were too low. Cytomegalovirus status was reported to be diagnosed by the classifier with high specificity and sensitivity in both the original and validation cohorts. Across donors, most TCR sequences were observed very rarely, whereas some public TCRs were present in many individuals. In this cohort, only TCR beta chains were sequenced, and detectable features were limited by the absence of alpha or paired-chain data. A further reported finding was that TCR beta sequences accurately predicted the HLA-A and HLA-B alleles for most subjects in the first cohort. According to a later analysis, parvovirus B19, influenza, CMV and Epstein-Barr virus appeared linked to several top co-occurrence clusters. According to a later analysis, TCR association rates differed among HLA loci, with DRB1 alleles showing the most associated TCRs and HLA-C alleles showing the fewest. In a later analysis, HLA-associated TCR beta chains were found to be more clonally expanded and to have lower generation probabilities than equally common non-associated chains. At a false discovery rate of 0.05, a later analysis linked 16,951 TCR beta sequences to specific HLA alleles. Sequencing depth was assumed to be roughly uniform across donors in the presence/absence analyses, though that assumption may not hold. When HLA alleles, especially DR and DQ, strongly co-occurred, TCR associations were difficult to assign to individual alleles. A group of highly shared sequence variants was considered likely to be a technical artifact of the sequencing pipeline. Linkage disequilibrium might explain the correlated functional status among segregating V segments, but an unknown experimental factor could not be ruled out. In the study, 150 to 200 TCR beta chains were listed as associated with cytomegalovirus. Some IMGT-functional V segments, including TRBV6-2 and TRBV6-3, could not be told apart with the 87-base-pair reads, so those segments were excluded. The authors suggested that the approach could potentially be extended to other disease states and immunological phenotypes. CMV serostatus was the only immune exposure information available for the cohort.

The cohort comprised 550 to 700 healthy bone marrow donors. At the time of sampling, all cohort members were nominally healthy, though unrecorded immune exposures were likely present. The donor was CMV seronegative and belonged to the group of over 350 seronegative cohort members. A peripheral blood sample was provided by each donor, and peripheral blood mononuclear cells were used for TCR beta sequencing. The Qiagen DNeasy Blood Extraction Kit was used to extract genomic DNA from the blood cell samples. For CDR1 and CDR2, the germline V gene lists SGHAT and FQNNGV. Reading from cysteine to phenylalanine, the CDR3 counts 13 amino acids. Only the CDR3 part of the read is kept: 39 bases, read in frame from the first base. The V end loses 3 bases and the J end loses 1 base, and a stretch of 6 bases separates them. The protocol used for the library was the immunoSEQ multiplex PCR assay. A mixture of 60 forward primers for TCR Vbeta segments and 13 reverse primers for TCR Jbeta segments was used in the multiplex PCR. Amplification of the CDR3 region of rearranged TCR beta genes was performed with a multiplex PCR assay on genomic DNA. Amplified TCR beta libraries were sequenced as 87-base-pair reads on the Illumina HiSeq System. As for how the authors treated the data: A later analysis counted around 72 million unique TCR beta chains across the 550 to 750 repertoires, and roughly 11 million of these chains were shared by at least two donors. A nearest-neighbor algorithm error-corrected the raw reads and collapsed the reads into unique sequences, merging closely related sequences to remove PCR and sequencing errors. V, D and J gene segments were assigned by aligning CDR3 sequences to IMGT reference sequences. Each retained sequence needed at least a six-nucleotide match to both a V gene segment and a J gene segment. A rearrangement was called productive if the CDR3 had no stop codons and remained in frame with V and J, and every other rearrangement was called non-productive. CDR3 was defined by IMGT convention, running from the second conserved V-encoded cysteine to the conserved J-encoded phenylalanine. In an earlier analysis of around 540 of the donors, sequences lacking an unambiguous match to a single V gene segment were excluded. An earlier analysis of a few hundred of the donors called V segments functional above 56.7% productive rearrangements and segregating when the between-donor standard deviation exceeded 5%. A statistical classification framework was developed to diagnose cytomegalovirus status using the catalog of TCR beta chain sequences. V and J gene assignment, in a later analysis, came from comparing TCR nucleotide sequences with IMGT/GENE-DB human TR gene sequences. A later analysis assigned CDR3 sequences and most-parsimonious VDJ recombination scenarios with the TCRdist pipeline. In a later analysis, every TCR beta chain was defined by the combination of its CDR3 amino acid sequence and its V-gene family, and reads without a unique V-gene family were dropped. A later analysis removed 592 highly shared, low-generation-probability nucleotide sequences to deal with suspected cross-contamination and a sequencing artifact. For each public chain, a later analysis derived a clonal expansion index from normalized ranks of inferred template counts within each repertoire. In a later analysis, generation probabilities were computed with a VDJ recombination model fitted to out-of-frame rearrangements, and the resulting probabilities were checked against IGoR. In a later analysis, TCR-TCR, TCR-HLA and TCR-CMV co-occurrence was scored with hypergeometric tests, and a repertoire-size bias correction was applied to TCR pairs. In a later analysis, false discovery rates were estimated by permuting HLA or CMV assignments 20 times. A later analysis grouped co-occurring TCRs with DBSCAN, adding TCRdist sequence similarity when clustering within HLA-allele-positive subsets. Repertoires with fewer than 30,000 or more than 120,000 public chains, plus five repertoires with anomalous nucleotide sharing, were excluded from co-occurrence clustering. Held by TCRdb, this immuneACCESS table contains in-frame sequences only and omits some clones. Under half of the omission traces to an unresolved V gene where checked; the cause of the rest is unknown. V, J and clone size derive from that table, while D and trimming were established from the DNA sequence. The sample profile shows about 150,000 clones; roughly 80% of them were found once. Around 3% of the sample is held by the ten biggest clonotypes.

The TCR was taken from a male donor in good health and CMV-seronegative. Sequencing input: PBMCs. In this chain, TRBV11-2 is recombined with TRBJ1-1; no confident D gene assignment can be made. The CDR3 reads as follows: CASSFRRNTEAFF. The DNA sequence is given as TGTGCCAGCAGCTTCCGCAGGAACACTGAAGCTTTCTTT.